The entry below describes one T cell receptor beta chain. This entry is derived from a study of cytomegalovirus exposure and HLA in healthy donors. PCR amplification relied on 60 Vbeta primers (plus 13 Jbeta primers). Only in-frame clones appear in the TCRdb table, and some are missing; sequencing was by immunoSEQ multiplex PCR. The repertoire has some 200,000 clones, 82% of them found once; the top ten carry around 3%. The germline V gene has CDR1 MNHNS and CDR2 SASEGT. With 0 bases clipped from V and 5 bases from J, the junction kept 9 bases outside the gene matches. This CDR3 contains 16 residues. This chain joins TRBV6-1 and TRBJ2-7, with TRBD2 matching over 8 bases. The sequence came from a woman aged 40 to 50 in good health and CMV-seronegative. Sample: PBMCs. CDR3 nucleotides: TGTGCCAGCAGTGAAGCTCAGGGGAGCGGGAGCCACGAGCAGTACTTC. It encodes CASSEAQGSGSHEQYF.